This T cell receptor beta chain appears in the sequencing data of a study of T-cell reconstitution after alpha-beta-depleted transplantation in children. The library targeted TCRbeta and was prepared with unique molecular identifiers. TCRdb used MiXCR to reprocess the PCR reads, holding one entry per CDR3 protein. The profile shows 200,000 to 250,000 distinct CDR3 sequences, roughly a tenth of them singletons. The length of the CDR3 is 16 residues. V lost 4 bases and J lost 0, with 15 bases in between. Germline assignment: CDR1 SGHRS and CDR2 YFSETQ. The origin of this receptor is a human donor who donated a stem cell graft to a child with acute lymphoblastic leukemia. The sample was PBMCs from the stem cell graft donor, taken from the stem cell graft. The chain employs TRBV5-1 and TRBJ2-3; possibly TRBD1 for D (5 bases). The CDR3 reads CASSPVGRVSTDTQYF. The CDR3 DNA reads as TGCGCCAGCAGCCCCGTTGGCAGGGTGAGCACAGATACGCAGTATTTT.